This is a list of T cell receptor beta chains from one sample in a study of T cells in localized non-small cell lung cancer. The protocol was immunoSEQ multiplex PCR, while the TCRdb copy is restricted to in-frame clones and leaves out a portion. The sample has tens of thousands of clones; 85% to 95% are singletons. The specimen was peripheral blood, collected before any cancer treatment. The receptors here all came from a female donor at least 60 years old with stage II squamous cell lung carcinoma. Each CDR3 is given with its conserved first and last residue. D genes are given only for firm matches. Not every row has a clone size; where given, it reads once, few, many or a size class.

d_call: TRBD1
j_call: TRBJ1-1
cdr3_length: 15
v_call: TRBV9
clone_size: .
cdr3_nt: TGTGCCAGCAGCGTAGACGGCAGGGGGCATACTGAAGCTTTCTTT
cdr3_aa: CASSVDGRGHTEAFF

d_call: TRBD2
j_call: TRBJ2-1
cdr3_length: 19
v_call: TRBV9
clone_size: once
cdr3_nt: TGTGCCAGCAGCGTACCCCGACTAGCGGGGAAAAGCTCCTACAATGAGCAGTTCTTC
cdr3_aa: CASSVPRLAGKSSYNEQFF

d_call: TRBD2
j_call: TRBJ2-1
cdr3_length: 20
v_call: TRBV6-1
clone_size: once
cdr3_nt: TGTGCCAGCAGTGAAGCCAGACTAGCGGTAGCCCCGAGCTCCTACAATGAGCAGTTCTTC
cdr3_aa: CASSEARLAVAPSSYNEQFF

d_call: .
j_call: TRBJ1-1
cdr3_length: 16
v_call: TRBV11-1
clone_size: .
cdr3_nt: TGTGCCAGCAGCTTAGCGCTATGGGGACAGAACACTGAAGCTTTCTTT
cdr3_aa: CASSLALWGQNTEAFF

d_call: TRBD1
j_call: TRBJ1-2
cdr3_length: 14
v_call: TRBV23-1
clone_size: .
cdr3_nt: TGCGCCAGCCGATCCGGGACAGGCATGGAGGGCTACACCTTC
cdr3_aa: CASRSGTGMEGYTF

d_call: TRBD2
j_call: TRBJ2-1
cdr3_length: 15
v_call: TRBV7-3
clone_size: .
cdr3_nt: TGTGCCAGCAGCTTAAGGAGGGCTAGCGGGAATGAGCAGTTCTTC
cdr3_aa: CASSLRRASGNEQFF

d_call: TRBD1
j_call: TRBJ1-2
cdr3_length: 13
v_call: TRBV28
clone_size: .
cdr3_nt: TGTGCCAGCAGTCCCCCGGCGACAGGGTTTAACACCTTC
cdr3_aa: CASSPPATGFNTF

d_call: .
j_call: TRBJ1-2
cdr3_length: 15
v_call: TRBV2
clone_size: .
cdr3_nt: TGTGCCAGCAGTGAAGCCCAGGGACACGGCTATGGCTACACCTTC
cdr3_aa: CASSEAQGHGYGYTF

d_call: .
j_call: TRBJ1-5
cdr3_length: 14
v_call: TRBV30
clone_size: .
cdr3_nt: TGTGCCTGGAGTTTGGGCAACAGCAATCAGCCCCAGCATTTT
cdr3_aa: CAWSLGNSNQPQHF

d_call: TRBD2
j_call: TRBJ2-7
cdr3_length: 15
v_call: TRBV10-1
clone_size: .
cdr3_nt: TGCGCCAGCAGTGATTTGACTAGCGGAAAATACGAGCAGTACTTC
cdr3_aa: CASSDLTSGKYEQYF

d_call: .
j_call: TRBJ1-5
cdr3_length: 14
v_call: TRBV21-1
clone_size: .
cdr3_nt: TGTGCCAGCAGCGAGCCCGATCGACTAGGGCCCCAGCATTTT
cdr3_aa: CASSEPDRLGPQHF

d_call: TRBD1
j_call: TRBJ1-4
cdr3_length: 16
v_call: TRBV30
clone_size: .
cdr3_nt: TGTGCCTGGAGTGCGACAGGGGGTGGGGGATATGAAAAACTGTTTTTT
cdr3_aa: CAWSATGGGGYEKLFF

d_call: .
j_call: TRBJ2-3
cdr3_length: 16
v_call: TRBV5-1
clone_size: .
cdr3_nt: TGCGCCAGCAGCTTGGCCGGTGGGGCAGGGACAGATACGCAGTATTTT
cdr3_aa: CASSLAGGAGTDTQYF

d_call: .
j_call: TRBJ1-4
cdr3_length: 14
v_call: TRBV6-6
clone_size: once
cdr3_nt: TGTGCCAGCAGCACTGGATTCGGTGGGAAAAAACTGTTTTTT
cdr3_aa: CASSTGFGGKKLFF

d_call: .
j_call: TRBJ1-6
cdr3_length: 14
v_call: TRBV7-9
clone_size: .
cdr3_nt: TGTGCCAGCAGCTTAGTAGGGAACAATTCACCCCTCCACTTT
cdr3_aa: CASSLVGNNSPLHF

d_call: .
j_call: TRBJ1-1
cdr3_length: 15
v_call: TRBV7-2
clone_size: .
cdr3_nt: TGTGCCAGCAGCTTGAGATGGTCCAGGGACACTGAAGCTTTCTTT
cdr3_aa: CASSLRWSRDTEAFF

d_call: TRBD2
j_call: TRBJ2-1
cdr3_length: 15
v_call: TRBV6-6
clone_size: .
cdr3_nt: TGTGCCAGCAGCTTGAGCGGGAGAGATTACAATGAGCAGTTCTTC
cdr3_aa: CASSLSGRDYNEQFF

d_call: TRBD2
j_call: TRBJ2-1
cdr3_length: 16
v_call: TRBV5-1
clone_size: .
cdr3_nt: TGCGCCAGCAGCGCGGGCGGGAGCGGCTCCTACAATGAGCAGTTCTTC
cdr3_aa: CASSAGGSGSYNEQFF

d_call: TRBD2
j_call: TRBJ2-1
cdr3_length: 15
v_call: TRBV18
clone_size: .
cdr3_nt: TGTGCCAGCTCACCAGAAGCGGGAGGGCCCAATGAGCAGTTCTTC
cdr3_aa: CASSPEAGGPNEQFF

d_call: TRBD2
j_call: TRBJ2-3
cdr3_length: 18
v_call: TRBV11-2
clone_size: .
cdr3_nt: TGTGCCAGCAGCACTCGGGGAGCGGGGGGGCGCCGCACAGATACGCAGTATTTT
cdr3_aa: CASSTRGAGGRRTDTQYF

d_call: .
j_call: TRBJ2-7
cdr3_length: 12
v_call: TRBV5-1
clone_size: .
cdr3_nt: TGCGCCAGCAGCGCCAATTCCTACGAGCAGTACTTC
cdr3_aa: CASSANSYEQYF

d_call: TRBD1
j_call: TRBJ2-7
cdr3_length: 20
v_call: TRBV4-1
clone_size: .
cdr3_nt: TGCGCCAGCAGCCGTAAGTGGGCAGGGGGCGATTATCTCCGCCCGTACGAGCAGTACTTC
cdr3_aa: CASSRKWAGGDYLRPYEQYF

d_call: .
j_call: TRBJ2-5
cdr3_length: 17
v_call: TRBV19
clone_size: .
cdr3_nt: TGTGCCAGTAGTATACCCTCGGGACCTGCGATACGGGAGACCCAGTACTTC
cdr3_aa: CASSIPSGPAIRETQYF

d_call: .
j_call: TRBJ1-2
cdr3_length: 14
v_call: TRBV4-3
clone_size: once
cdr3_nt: TGCGCCAGCAGCCAAAGGGCCTCGTTGGGGGGCTACACCTTC
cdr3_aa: CASSQRASLGGYTF

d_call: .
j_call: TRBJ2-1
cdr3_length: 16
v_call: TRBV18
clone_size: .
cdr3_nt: TGTGCCAGCTCACCACTCGAGGCAGGGATTTACAATGAGCAGTTCTTC
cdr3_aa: CASSPLEAGIYNEQFF

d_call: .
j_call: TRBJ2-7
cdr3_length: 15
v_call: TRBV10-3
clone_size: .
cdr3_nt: TGTGCCATCAGGGATCATCAGGGGAACTCCTACGAGCAGTACTTC
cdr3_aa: CAIRDHQGNSYEQYF

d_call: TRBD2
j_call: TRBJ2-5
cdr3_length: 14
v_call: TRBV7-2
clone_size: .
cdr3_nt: TGTGCCAGCAGCCTGGGACTAGGGGTAGAGACCCAGTACTTC
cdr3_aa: CASSLGLGVETQYF

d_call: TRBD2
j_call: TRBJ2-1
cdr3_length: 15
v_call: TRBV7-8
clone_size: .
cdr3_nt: TGTGCCAGCAGCCCCGGACTAGCGGAAACTAATGAGCAGTTCTTC
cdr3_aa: CASSPGLAETNEQFF

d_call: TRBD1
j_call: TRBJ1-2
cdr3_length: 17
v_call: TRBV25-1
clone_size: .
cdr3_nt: TGTGCCAGCAGTCGGACAGGCCTCTTGGGGCCTAACTATGGCTACACCTTC
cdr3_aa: CASSRTGLLGPNYGYTF

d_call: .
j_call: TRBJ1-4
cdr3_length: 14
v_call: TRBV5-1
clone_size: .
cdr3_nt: TGCGCCAGCAGCTTACTCTCAACTAATGAAAAACTGTTTTTT
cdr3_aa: CASSLLSTNEKLFF

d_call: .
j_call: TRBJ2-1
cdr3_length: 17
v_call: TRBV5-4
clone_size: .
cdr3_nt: TGTGCCAGCAGCCGATCGGTAGCGGCGCAGTACGGGAATGAGCAGTTCTTC
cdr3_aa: CASSRSVAAQYGNEQFF

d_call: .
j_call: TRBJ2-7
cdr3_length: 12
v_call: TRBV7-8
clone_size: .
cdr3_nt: TGTGCCAGCAGCCTGCTCCGGGCCGAGCAGTACTTC
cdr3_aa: CASSLLRAEQYF

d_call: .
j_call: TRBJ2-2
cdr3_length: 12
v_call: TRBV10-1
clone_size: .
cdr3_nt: TGCGCCAGCAACGACAACACCGGGGAGCTGTTTTTT
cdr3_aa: CASNDNTGELFF

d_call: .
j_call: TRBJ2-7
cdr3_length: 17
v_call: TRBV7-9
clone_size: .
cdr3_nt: TGTGCCGTCGCCCTGGACCGATACTCTACCCCCTACTACGAGCAGTACTTC
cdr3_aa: CAVALDRYSTPYYEQYF

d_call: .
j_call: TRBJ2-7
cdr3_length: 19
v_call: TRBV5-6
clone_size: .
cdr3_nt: TGTGCCAGCAGCGGCCGGGACTGGGAAAGCGCCAGGAGCTCCTACGAGCAGTACTTC
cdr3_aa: CASSGRDWESARSSYEQYF

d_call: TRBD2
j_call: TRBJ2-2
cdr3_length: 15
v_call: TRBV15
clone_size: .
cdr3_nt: TGTGCCACGGAAAGTCCTAGCGGGGTGGACGGGGAGCTGTTTTTT
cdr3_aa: CATESPSGVDGELFF

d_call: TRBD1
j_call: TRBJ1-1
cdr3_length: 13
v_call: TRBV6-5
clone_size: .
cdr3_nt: TGTGCCAGCAGTAACCCAGGGGGCACTGAAGCTTTCTTT
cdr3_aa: CASSNPGGTEAFF

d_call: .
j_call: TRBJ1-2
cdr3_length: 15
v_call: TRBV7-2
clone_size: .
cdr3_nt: TGTGCCAGCCCTCTTGGGCCCCATAGGAACTATGGCTACACCTTC
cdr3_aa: CASPLGPHRNYGYTF

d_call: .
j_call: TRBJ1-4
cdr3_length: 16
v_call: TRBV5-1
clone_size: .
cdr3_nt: TGCGCCAGCAGATACACAGGGACTGCAACTAATGAAAAACTGTTTTTT
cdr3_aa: CASRYTGTATNEKLFF

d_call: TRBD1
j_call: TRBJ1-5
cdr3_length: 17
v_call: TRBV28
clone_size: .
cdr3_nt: TGTGCCAGCAGTCTGACAGGGGCAGGTATTTGGGGTCAGCCCCAGCATTTT
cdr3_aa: CASSLTGAGIWGQPQHF

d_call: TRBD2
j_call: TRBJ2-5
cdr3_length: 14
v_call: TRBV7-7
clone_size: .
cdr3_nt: TGTGCTAGCAGCTTCCCGGGAGGCCAAGAGACCCAGTACTTC
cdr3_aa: CASSFPGGQETQYF

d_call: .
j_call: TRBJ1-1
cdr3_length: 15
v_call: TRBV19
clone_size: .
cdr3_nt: TGTGCCAGTAGTATAGTTCCGGTCAGGGCCACTGAAGCTTTCTTT
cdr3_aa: CASSIVPVRATEAFF

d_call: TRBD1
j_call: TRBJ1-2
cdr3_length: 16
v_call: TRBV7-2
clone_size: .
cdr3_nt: TGTGCCAGCAGCCCTAGCCGGGACAGAGTTTTCTATGGCTACACCTTC
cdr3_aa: CASSPSRDRVFYGYTF

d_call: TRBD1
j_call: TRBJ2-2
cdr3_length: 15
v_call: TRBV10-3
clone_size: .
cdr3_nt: TGTGCCATCAGGGGACAGGGGGCCAACACCGGGGAGCTGTTTTTT
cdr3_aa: CAIRGQGANTGELFF

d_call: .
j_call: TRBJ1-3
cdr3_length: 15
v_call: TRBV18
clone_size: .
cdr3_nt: TGTGCCAGCTCACCGCGACAGAACTCTGGAAACACCATATATTTT
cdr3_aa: CASSPRQNSGNTIYF

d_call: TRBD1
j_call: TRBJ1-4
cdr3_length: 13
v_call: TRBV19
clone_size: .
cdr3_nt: TGTGCCAGTAGTATTCAAAAGACAGGGGAACTGTTTTTT
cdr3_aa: CASSIQKTGELFF

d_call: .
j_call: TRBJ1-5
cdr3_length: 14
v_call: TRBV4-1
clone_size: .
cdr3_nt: TGCGCCAGCAGCCAAGGACAGAGCAATCAGCCCCAGCATTTT
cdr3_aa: CASSQGQSNQPQHF

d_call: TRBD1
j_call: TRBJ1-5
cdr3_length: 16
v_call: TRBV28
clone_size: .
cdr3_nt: TGTGCCAGCAGTTTAGGTGGGACAGGGGGCAATCAGCCCCAGCATTTT
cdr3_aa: CASSLGGTGGNQPQHF

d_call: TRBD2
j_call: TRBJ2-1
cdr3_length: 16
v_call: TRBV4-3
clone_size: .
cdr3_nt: TGCGCCAGCAGCCAAGATTCGGGGGGGATCTACAATGAGCAGTTCTTC
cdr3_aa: CASSQDSGGIYNEQFF

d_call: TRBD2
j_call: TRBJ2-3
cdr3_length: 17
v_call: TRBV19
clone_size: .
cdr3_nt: TGTGCCAGTAGCCGACTAGCGGGCCCGACTGGCACAGATACGCAGTATTTT
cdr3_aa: CASSRLAGPTGTDTQYF

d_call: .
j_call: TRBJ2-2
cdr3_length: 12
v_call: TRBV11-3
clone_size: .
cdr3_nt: TGTGCCAGCAGAGCAAACACCGGGGAGCTGTTTTTT
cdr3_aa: CASRANTGELFF

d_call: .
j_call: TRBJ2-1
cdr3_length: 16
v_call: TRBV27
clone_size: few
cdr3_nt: TGTGCCAGCAGTTTATCGGGACTGAGTCTAAGCAATGAGCAGTTCTTC
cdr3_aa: CASSLSGLSLSNEQFF

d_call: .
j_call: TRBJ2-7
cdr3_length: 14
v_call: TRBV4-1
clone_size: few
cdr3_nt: TGCGCCAGCAGCCAGGACTTTCCCTCTTACGAGCAGTACTTC
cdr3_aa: CASSQDFPSYEQYF

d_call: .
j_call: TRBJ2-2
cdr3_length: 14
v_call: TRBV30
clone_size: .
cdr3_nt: TGTGCCTGGAGTAGGCAGCTGAACACCGGGGAGCTGTTTTTT
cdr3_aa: CAWSRQLNTGELFF

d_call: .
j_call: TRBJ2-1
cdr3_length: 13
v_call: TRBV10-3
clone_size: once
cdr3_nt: TGTGCCATCAGTAGCGGATCCTACAATGAGCAGTTCTTC
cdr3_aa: CAISSGSYNEQFF